These T cell receptor beta chains were read from a single sample in a study of tumor-infiltrating lymphocytes in primary liver carcinoma. MiXCR, applied by TCRdb to the multiplex PCR reads, yields one record per CDR3 protein. The table records approximately 64,000 distinct CDR3 sequences, over 60% of them present only once. Sequencing was performed on liver tumor tissue from sampling region 4. Every receptor here comes from a man aged 35 to 55 with primary liver carcinoma and hepatitis B virus infection. The CDR3 runs from the conserved cysteine through the conserved F or W. The order of the fields is clone size, J gene, V gene, D gene, CDR3 protein, CDR3 DNA. D genes are given only for firm matches. Not every row has a clone size; where given, it reads once, few, many or a size class.

clone size: -; J gene: TRBJ2-1; V gene: TRBV14; D gene: -; CDR3 protein: CASSQDRWASYYEQFF; CDR3 DNA: TGTGCCAGCAGCCAAGATAGGTGGGCCTCCTACTATGAGCAGTTCTTC
clone size: -; J gene: TRBJ2-7; V gene: TRBV24-1; D gene: -; CDR3 protein: CATSGDSSYEQYF; CDR3 DNA: TGTGCCACCAGTGGCGATAGCTCCTACGAACAGTACTTC
clone size: -; J gene: TRBJ1-6; V gene: TRBV11-2; D gene: -; CDR3 protein: CASSLRSPRHGNSPLHF; CDR3 DNA: TGTGCCAGCAGCTTAAGGTCCCCCCGACATGGTAATTCACCACTCCACTTT
clone size: -; J gene: TRBJ1-2; V gene: TRBV6-2/TRBV6-3; D gene: TRBD1; CDR3 protein: CATTDRDKYGYTF; CDR3 DNA: TGTGCCACGACGGACAGGGATAAATATGGCTACACCTTC
clone size: few; J gene: TRBJ2-5; V gene: TRBV20-1; D gene: -; CDR3 protein: CSALGETQYF; CDR3 DNA: TGCAGTGCTCTGGGGGAGACCCAGTACTTC
clone size: -; J gene: TRBJ2-3; V gene: TRBV7-2; D gene: -; CDR3 protein: CASSLGTRGSNTQYF; CDR3 DNA: TGTGCCAGCAGCTTAGGCACAAGGGGTAGTAATACGCAGTATTTT
clone size: -; J gene: TRBJ1-1; V gene: TRBV6-2/TRBV6-3; D gene: -; CDR3 protein: CAGSYPELNTEAFF; CDR3 DNA: TGTGCTGGCAGTTACCCAGAGCTGAACACTGAAGCTTTCTTC
clone size: once; J gene: TRBJ1-1; V gene: TRBV5-1; D gene: -; CDR3 protein: CAGSLDTRNTEAFF; CDR3 DNA: TGCGCCGGCAGCTTGGACACGCGCAACACTGAAGCTTTCTTT
clone size: -; J gene: TRBJ1-1; V gene: TRBV11-2; D gene: TRBD1; CDR3 protein: CASCPSRGLMSTEAFF; CDR3 DNA: TGTGCCAGCTGCCCATCCAGGGGGTTGATGAGCACTGAAGCTTTCTTT
clone size: -; J gene: TRBJ2-7; V gene: TRBV30; D gene: -; CDR3 protein: CAWNTPDSGTYEQYF; CDR3 DNA: TGTGCCTGGAATACCCCGGACAGCGGCACCTACGAGCAGTATTTC
clone size: -; J gene: TRBJ2-1; V gene: TRBV12-3/TRBV12-4; D gene: TRBD1; CDR3 protein: CASSSRTGVSHSEQFF; CDR3 DNA: TGTGCCAGCAGTTCTCGGACAGGAGTCTCCCACAGTGAGCAGTTCTTC
clone size: -; J gene: TRBJ2-6; V gene: TRBV11-2; D gene: -; CDR3 protein: CASTLDLGAGANVLTF; CDR3 DNA: TGTGCCAGCACCTTAGATCTCGGAGCTGGGGCCAACGTCCTGACTTTT
clone size: -; J gene: TRBJ1-1; V gene: TRBV11-2; D gene: TRBD1; CDR3 protein: CTSSPSRGLVKTEAFF; CDR3 DNA: TGTACCAGCAGCCCGTCCAGGGGGTTGGTGAAGACTGAAGCTTTCTTT
clone size: few; J gene: TRBJ2-2; V gene: TRBV18; D gene: -; CDR3 protein: CASSDTGELFF; CDR3 DNA: TGTGCCAGCTCCGACACCGGGGAGCTGTTTTTT
clone size: -; J gene: TRBJ2-4; V gene: TRBV6-5; D gene: TRBD2; CDR3 protein: CAGSYSSGSRMGNIQYF; CDR3 DNA: TGTGCCGGCAGTTACTCTAGCGGGAGTAGAATGGGGAATATTCAGTACTTC
clone size: -; J gene: TRBJ2-5; V gene: TRBV13; D gene: TRBD2; CDR3 protein: CVSSLMTSGHQETQYF; CDR3 DNA: TGTGTCAGCAGCTTAATGACTAGCGGCCACCAAGAGACCCAGTACTTC
clone size: many; J gene: TRBJ2-1; V gene: TRBV4-1; D gene: -; CDR3 protein: CASSQDGREPNEQFF; CDR3 DNA: TGCGCCAGCAGCCAAGATGGACGGGAGCCAAATGAGCAGTTCTTC
clone size: few; J gene: TRBJ2-1; V gene: TRBV4-2; D gene: TRBD2; CDR3 protein: CTSSQRGLYNERFF; CDR3 DNA: TGTACCAGCAGCCAGCGGGGACTGTACAATGAGCGGTTCTTC
clone size: -; J gene: TRBJ1-1; V gene: TRBV14; D gene: -; CDR3 protein: CAGSQVSRGGNTEAFF; CDR3 DNA: TGTGCCGGCAGCCAAGTTAGCAGGGGAGGGAACACTGAAGCTTTCTTT
clone size: -; J gene: TRBJ1-1; V gene: TRBV6-5; D gene: -; CDR3 protein: CASVPSALF; CDR3 DNA: TGTGCCAGCGTCCCGAGCGCTTTATTT
clone size: many; J gene: TRBJ1-5; V gene: TRBV28; D gene: -; CDR3 protein: CASSFFSNQPQHF; CDR3 DNA: TGTGCCAGCAGTTTTTTCAGCAATCAGCCCCAGCATTTT
clone size: few; J gene: TRBJ2-7; V gene: TRBV18; D gene: TRBD2; CDR3 protein: CASSPGAGGYEQYF; CDR3 DNA: TGTGCCAGCTCACCGGGCGCGGGAGGATATGAGCAGTACTTC
clone size: -; J gene: TRBJ1-2; V gene: TRBV28; D gene: -; CDR3 protein: CAIVIGEWGYTF; CDR3 DNA: TGTGCCATCGTTATAGGGGAATGGGGCTACACCTTC
clone size: many; J gene: TRBJ2-7; V gene: TRBV5-1; D gene: -; CDR3 protein: CASRDPGRSNYEQYF; CDR3 DNA: TGCGCCAGCAGAGACCCGGGACGTTCAAACTACGAGCAGTACTTC
clone size: -; J gene: TRBJ2-6; V gene: TRBV6-5; D gene: -; CDR3 protein: CASSYAVGSGANVLTF; CDR3 DNA: TGTGCCAGCAGTTACGCAGTAGGGTCTGGGGCCAACGTCCTGACTTTC
clone size: -; J gene: TRBJ2-1; V gene: TRBV4-1; D gene: -; CDR3 protein: CASSLGRWYEQSF; CDR3 DNA: TGCGCCAGTAGCCTGGGACGGTGGTATGAGCAGTCCTTC
clone size: few; J gene: TRBJ2-7; V gene: TRBV14; D gene: -; CDR3 protein: CASSLKNRVYEQYF; CDR3 DNA: TGTGCCAGCAGCCTCAAAAACAGGGTCTACGAGCAGTACTTC
clone size: -; J gene: TRBJ2-7; V gene: TRBV2; D gene: -; CDR3 protein: CASSENRAAFYVQYF; CDR3 DNA: TGTGCCAGCAGTGAGAACAGGGCGGCCTTCTACGTGCAGTACTTC